Listed below are T cell receptor beta chains from one sample, sequenced in a study of blood T cell repertoires in COVID-19. Method: immunoSEQ multiplex PCR; TCRdb's copy keeps in-frame clones and lacks some. This sample has under 350,000 clones; about 93% occur once, and the top ten carry roughly 6.8%. The sequencing sample was made of peripheral blood. These receptors were obtained from a woman in her twenties or thirties with COVID-19, enrolled during active disease. Each CDR3 is given without its conserved first and last residue. Fields, in order: V gene, J gene, CDR3 protein.

TRBV6-1	TRBJ1-3	ASTERLLSSGNTIY
TRBV5-6	TRBJ2-1	ASSFPGTRGNNEQF
TRBV29-1	TRBJ2-5	SDITSGGGLGAQY
TRBV18	TRBJ1-5	ASSSNSYGPQH
TRBV9	TRBJ2-2	ASSVSGRAFGELF
TRBV28	TRBJ1-5	ASRFTLRQYSNQPQH
TRBV28	TRBJ1-3	ASSSQGNTIY
TRBV19	TRBJ1-5	ASSSQGRQPQH
TRBV28	TRBJ1-4	ASSLWTGVLEKLF
TRBV19	TRBJ2-1	ASSIAGGGPFNEQF
TRBV6-5	TRBJ1-6	ASRRSYNSPLH
TRBV5-8	TRBJ2-5	ASSSGQGAFGETQY
TRBV5-4	TRBJ2-2	ASSLVDTGELF
TRBV19	TRBJ1-1	ASSILGLMNTEAF
TRBV7-2	TRBJ2-2	ASSLESSGLTGELF
TRBV4-1	TRBJ2-7	ASSQEAGEWYEQY
TRBV7-9	TRBJ1-6	ASSLDGTANSPLH
TRBV24-1	TRBJ2-2	ATSEPTGTSGSLANTGELF
TRBV11-2	TRBJ2-2	ASSPRWAGENTGELF
TRBV4-3	TRBJ1-1	ASSQERGIPEAF
TRBV11-2	TRBJ2-1	ASSSRDRGYNEQF
TRBV21-1	TRBJ1-5	ASSKGSGPSNQPQH
TRBV28	TRBJ1-2	ASSLVQGSHGGYT
TRBV5-4	TRBJ2-3	ASSSLSGRRAADTQY
TRBV11-1	TRBJ2-7	ASSLGRGSSYEQY
TRBV19	TRBJ2-2	ASSIGYTGELF
TRBV11-2	TRBJ2-5	ASSSVGHQETQY
TRBV2	TRBJ1-1	AIRSRQGELNTEAF
TRBV12-5	TRBJ2-1	ASGLGLLGSDEQF
TRBV10-1	TRBJ2-1	ASAPSAGGRGNEQF
TRBV11-2	TRBJ2-5	ASSFDTGGEETQY
TRBV3-1/TRBV3-2	TRBJ2-7	ASSQVAGGPGEQY
TRBV7-3	TRBJ2-1	ASSLRSSRSNEQF